This is a list of T cell receptor beta chains from one sample in a study of blood T cell repertoires in COVID-19. Data came from immunoSEQ multiplex PCR; TCRdb stores just in-frame clones and leaves some out. The table records some 260,000 clones, under 90% of them present only once. The sample was PBMCs or T cells enriched from blood (not recorded which). The receptors shown here come from a man aged 30-40 years with acute COVID-19. Each CDR3 is given with its conserved first and last residue. Clone size is stated in some rows and not others, as once, few, many or a class when expanded.

CASSQGTSGYNEQFF	TRBV4-3	TRBJ2-1	15	NA
CASSLTTGGFQPQHF	TRBV5-6	TRBJ1-5	15	NA
CASSAGAETQYF	TRBV2	TRBJ2-5	12	NA
CSVAGQGLITEAFF	TRBV29-1	TRBJ1-1	14	NA
CASSPLGQEAFF	TRBV28	TRBJ1-1	12	once
CASSLFGGSDYGYTF	TRBV5-1	TRBJ1-2	15	NA
CASSQEAGLESGELFF	TRBV4-1	TRBJ2-2	16	NA
CASSQDQAWRTGANYGYTF	TRBV3-1/TRBV3-2	TRBJ1-2	19	NA
CASSVVSGTEAFF	TRBV9	TRBJ1-1	13	NA
CASSTPGLAEPNTGELFF	TRBV19	TRBJ2-2	18	once
CASSPGGSVTGELFF	TRBV3-1/TRBV3-2	TRBJ2-2	15	once
CASSQEEGTGLSGNTIYF	TRBV3-1/TRBV3-2	TRBJ1-3	18	NA
CASSLRTGHNTEAFF	TRBV19	TRBJ1-1	15	NA
CASRGGRTAATGELFF	TRBV19	TRBJ2-2	16	NA
CASSIQFITGNTIYF	TRBV19	TRBJ1-3	15	NA
CASSFGQGHSPLHF	TRBV27	TRBJ1-6	14	NA
CASSANNEQFF	TRBV9	TRBJ2-1	11	once
CATQPGQGSNYGYTF	TRBV19	TRBJ1-2	15	many
CASSMGPLNSPLHF	TRBV19	TRBJ1-6	14	NA
CASSLEGQGGQPQHF	TRBV5-1	TRBJ1-5	15	NA
CASSPTGTQNTEAFF	TRBV9	TRBJ1-1	15	once
CATSAGGAREKLFF	TRBV24-1	TRBJ1-4	14	NA
CASSVILNGRAAGGETQYF	TRBV6-4	TRBJ2-5	19	NA
CASSPRGQGDQTQYF	TRBV18	TRBJ2-5	15	NA
CASSWGQGPNQPQHF	TRBV7-2	TRBJ1-5	15	NA
CASSLVDRGNEQFF	TRBV5-6	TRBJ2-1	14	NA
CASSLGGNTGELFF	TRBV5-1	TRBJ2-2	14	NA
CASSLGAGLVSPLHF	TRBV5-1	TRBJ1-6	15	NA
CASSLRSGRHTEAFF	TRBV19	TRBJ1-1	15	NA
CASRDRPQETQYF	TRBV6-5	TRBJ2-5	13	NA
CASSIGKTSGSTDTQYF	TRBV19	TRBJ2-3	17	NA
CATSDPRGELFF	TRBV24-1	TRBJ2-2	12	NA
CASSKGTQWLETQYF	TRBV21-1	TRBJ2-5	15	NA
CASSMRSEGETQYF	TRBV19	TRBJ2-5	14	NA
CASLDSVYSPLHF	TRBV25-1	TRBJ1-6	13	NA
CASSLGVFDFF	TRBV5-8	TRBJ1-1	11	NA
CASSQYRHPSSNTGELFF	TRBV4-1	TRBJ2-2	18	NA
CASRNGWTGELFF	TRBV2	TRBJ2-2	13	NA
CAISPGQGEDEQFF	TRBV10-3	TRBJ2-1	14	NA
CAISESGQPQHF	TRBV10-3	TRBJ1-5	12	NA
CASSWSGTDHTGELFF	TRBV2	TRBJ2-2	16	NA